The present T cell receptor beta chain was sequenced within a study of blood T cell repertoires in COVID-19. As for the study in general: The United States, Italy and Spain were the sources of the acute and convalescent COVID-19 samples.

Germline CDR1 SGHRS, CDR2 YFSETQ. This CDR3 region has 15 residues. Trimming cost V 1 base and J 4 bases, with 12 bases left between them. Cohort 3 recovery required two negative PCRs, clearance, or symptom resolution. Under the authors' procedure: Nucleated cell counts were estimated from reference gene primer amplification. TCRdb's copy holds only in-frame clones and misses some; the assay was immunoSEQ multiplex PCR. V and J calls plus clone size are reproduced from that table; the DNA served to infer D and trimming. The sample includes 200,000 to 300,000 clones, 85% to 90% seen only once; the top ten take over 1.5%.

This clonotype was sampled from a man aged 35 to 55 who had recovered from COVID-19. The material sequenced was PBMCs or T cells enriched from blood (not recorded which). V is TRBV5-1 and J is TRBJ2-1, with a tentative D call TRBD2 (6 bases). The CDR3 sequence is CASSLWRDNYNEQFF. The DNA of the CDR3 is TGCGCCAGCAGCTTGTGGAGGGATAATTACAATGAGCAGTTCTTC.